The rows below give T cell receptor beta chains drawn from one sample of a study of T cells in tuberculosis. Here immunoSEQ multiplex PCR was the method, and the copy in TCRdb shows in-frame clones only, minus some. Of about 88,000 clones in the sample, around 90% were seen once. Sequencing was carried out using CD1b-GMM tetramer-negative cells sorted from PBMCs. The receptors were gathered from an adult woman with latent tuberculosis. CDR3s include the opening cysteine and the closing phenylalanine or tryptophan.

V,J,CDR3
TRBV11-2,TRBJ2-7,CASRTTGNRYYEQYF
TRBV30,TRBJ1-4,CAWSVLNSEKLFF
TRBV4-3,TRBJ1-6,CASSQDVTGNNSPLHF
TRBV11-2,TRBJ1-5,CASSLEGQKNQPQHF
TRBV7-9,TRBJ1-2,CASSFSQKANYGYTF
TRBV5-1,TRBJ1-2,CASSSELPRRGGYTF
TRBV5-1,TRBJ2-3,CASSPSGTGNADTQYF
TRBV19,TRBJ1-3,CASSSPRGGASSGNTIYF
TRBV5-1,TRBJ2-1,CASRKAGGPNEQFF
TRBV11-2,TRBJ2-7,CASSERVLAGTYEQYF
TRBV5-1,TRBJ1-4,CASSLDGTDEKLFF
TRBV19,TRBJ2-3,CASSITGTDTQYF
TRBV11-3,TRBJ1-1,CASGTGKNTEAFF
TRBV10-2,TRBJ2-5,CASRKTGTRTKETQYF
TRBV28,TRBJ2-5,CASSLRLVSILETQYF
TRBV5-1,TRBJ1-2,CASTLGGGPYGYTF
TRBV5-1,TRBJ1-4,CASSFRDRGSEKLFF
TRBV14,TRBJ2-1,CASSQDYGTGAYNEQFF
TRBV6-5,TRBJ1-1,CASRPKQGSFFEAFF
TRBV7-2,TRBJ2-1,CASSQGGVEQFF
TRBV11-2,NA,CASSPLAGGYEQYF
TRBV5-4,TRBJ2-1,CASSWQAGGKWFF